Below are 26 T cell receptor beta chains sequenced from a single sample in a study of response to subunit inactivated influenza vaccine. TCRdb ran MiXCR on the RT-PCR reads and lists one entry per CDR3 protein. Among approximately 300,000 distinct CDR3 sequences, about 20% were seen once, and the ten largest hold approximately 10%. The starting material was PBMCs from blood, obtained approximately 20 months after vaccination. These receptors originate from a man aged 50 to 69 who received an inactivated influenza vaccine.

This clonotype was observed a few times. V and J are TRBV2 and TRBJ1-2; D remains unclear. Trimming took 9 bases from V and 1 from J, leaving 6 bases between them. Germline CDR1 SNHLY, CDR2 FYNNEI. The CDR3 spans 11 residues. Here the CDR3 reads CASNDNYGYTF. The DNA of the CDR3 is TGTGCCAGTAACGATAACTATGGCTACACCTTC.

The chain links TRBV13 to TRBJ2-3; 8 positions agree with TRBD2. Germline values: CDR1 PRHDT, CDR2 FYEKMQ (reference sequence). V lost 3 bases and J lost 1; bases outside the gene matches: 6. The CDR3 contains 16 residues. The CDR3 nucleotides are TGTGCCAGCAGCTTTTCGGTTAGCGGGGGCACAGATACGCAGTATTTT. It encodes CASSFSVSGGTDTQYF.

This clonotype has a handful of counts. The CDR3 DNA reads TGCGCCAGCAGCTTGGAACCTAGCGGGAGTAGGGGCAATGAGCAGTTCTTC. It specifies CASSLEPSGSRGNEQFF. V is TRBV5-1 and J is TRBJ2-1; TRBD2 agrees at 10 bases. Germline CDR1 SGHRS, CDR2 YFSETQ. Trimming cost V 0 bases and J 6 bases; bases outside gene matches: 9. This CDR3 has 17 residues.

The sample holds a few counts of this clonotype. The rearrangement links TRBV6-2 or TRBV6-3 to TRBJ1-5, with unresolved D. This CDR3 contains 17 residues. The ends were cut back, 2 bases at V and 4 bases at J, with 18 bases in the middle. From germline, CDR1 is MNHEY and CDR2 SVGEGT. The CDR3 spells CASSYPQLSYSNQPQHF. The CDR3 DNA sequence: TGTGCCAGCAGTTACCCTCAACTATCTTATAGTAATCAGCCCCAGCATTTT.

This clonotype was seen repeatedly, ten times or more. This chain connects TRBV4-3 to TRBJ2-2; D gene unclear. Germline V CDR1 and CDR2: LGHNA, YSLEER. The V end lost 4 bases, the J end lost 3 bases, and 15 bases lay between the germline ends. The CDR3 has 16 residues. The CDR3 bases are TGCGCCAGCAGCCTTGAGTTAGGGTCGGACACCGGGGAGCTGTTTTTT. This translates into CASSLELGSDTGELFF.

This clonotype was counted a few times. The chain carries TRBV11-2 and TRBJ2-3; no firm D call. The CDR3 runs 15 residues. Germline CDR1 reads SGHAT; CDR2 reads FQNNGV. The germline V and J ends were trimmed by 5 bases and 0 bases, with 12 bases remaining between them. The CDR3 is CASSPSSLSTDTQYF. CDR3 DNA sequence: TGTGCCAGCAGCCCATCGTCCCTCAGCACAGATACGCAGTATTTT.

The rearrangement links TRBV5-1 to TRBJ1-2; a possible D gene is TRBD1 (5 bases). In germline, CDR1 is SGHRS, CDR2 YFSETQ. V dropped 4 bases and J dropped 4 bases, with 20 bases sitting between them. This CDR3 spans 16 amino acids. The CDR3 reads CASSLSGRSGFYGYTF. The CDR3 region has the DNA TGCGCCAGCAGCCTTTCCGGACGCTCAGGGTTCTATGGCTACACCTTC.

A few counts support this clonotype. This chain joins TRBV4-3 and TRBJ1-4; D gene ambiguous. CDR3 length: 16 amino acids. V lost 0 bases to trimming and J lost 7 bases, with 15 bases between them. CDR1 is LGHNA and CDR2 is YSLEER in the germline V gene. The CDR3 reads CASSQEMTSHGEKLFF. The CDR3, as DNA: TGCGCCAGCAGCCAAGAAATGACCAGCCACGGTGAAAAACTGTTTTTT.

To note about this clonotype: A read error may be the cause here, since a much bigger clone is one base away. The chain couples TRBV29-1 to TRBJ1-5; 9 bases are shared with TRBD1. The length of the CDR3 is 13 residues. V was clipped by 8 bases and J by 11 bases; unmatched bases: 13. Germline CDR1 SQVTM, CDR2 ANQGSEA. The CDR3 sequence is CSLGTGREQAQHF. DNA for the CDR3: TGCAGCCTCGGGACAGGGAGAGAGCAGGCCCAGCATTTT.

The chain is built from TRBV12-3 or TRBV12-4 and TRBJ2-5; tentative D call: TRBD2 (6 bases). This CDR3 has 16 amino acids. Trimming cost V 5 bases and J 2 bases, with 18 bases left between them. CDR3 nucleotide sequence: TGTGCCAGCAGTATAGGAACTAGCAGGATTCAAGAGACCCAGTACTTC. Its protein product is CASSIGTSRIQETQYF.

The rearrangement uses TRBV24-1 and TRBJ2-2; no definite D call. The V gene's germline CDR1 is KGHDR and CDR2 SFDVKD. The CDR3 contains 12 residues. Trimming shortened V by 1 base and J by 4 bases, and 0 bases separated the two germline ends. The CDR3, as DNA: TGTGCCACCAGTGATTTCACCGGGGAGCTGTTTTTT. This gives the protein CATSDFTGELFF.

The chain joins TRBV12-3 or TRBV12-4 to TRBJ2-4, with TRBD1 identical over 9 bases. V dropped 1 base and J dropped 6; count of bases not matched to a gene: 4. This CDR3 contains 15 residues. The CDR3 region has the DNA TGTGCCAGCAGTTTAGGGGGACAGGGTCGAAACATTCAGTACTTC. Amino acids: CASSLGGQGRNIQYF.

This clonotype turned up a few times. This sequence joins TRBV20-1 and TRBJ1-6; D might be TRBD1 (5 bases). V lost 5 bases and J lost 0, with 17 bases in between. CDR1 and CDR2 (germline): DFQATT, SNEGSKA (reference sequence). CDR3 length equals 17 residues. The CDR3 DNA reads TGCAGTGCTCATCGATCTAGGGGCGGCTCCTATAATTCACCCCTCCACTTT. Its protein product is CSAHRSRGGSYNSPLHF.

The rearrangement links TRBV7-9 to TRBJ2-1; no clear D. The CDR3 sequence is 16 residues long. Germline CDR1 is SEHNR and CDR2 is FQNEAQ (reference sequence). Trimming left V 5 bases short and J 0 bases short, with 14 bases between. The CDR3 DNA reads TGTGCCAGCAGCCCCGAGAGTATCCGCTCCTACAATGAGCAGTTCTTC. Translating it yields CASSPESIRSYNEQFF. The whole variable domain, filled in from reference TRBV7-9 and TRBJ2-1, reads DTGVSQNPRHKITKRGQNVTFRCDPISEHNRLYWYRQTLGQGPEFLTYFQNEAQLEKSRLLSDRFSAERPKGSFSTLEIQRTEQGDSAMYLCASSPESIRSYNEQFFGPGTRLTVL.

This chain's CDR3 is CASSELKITSYNEQFF. The CDR3 DNA follows: TGTGCCAGCAGTGAATTAAAGATTACCTCGTACAATGAGCAGTTCTTC. The J gene is TRBJ2-1, the V gene TRBV2; D remains ambiguous. Germline CDR1 is SNHLY and CDR2 is FYNNEI. Trimming took off 2 bases at V and 4 bases at J, with 15 bases between the two ends. This CDR3 has 16 residues.

This clonotype was counted between two and nine times. The chain combines TRBV6-2 or TRBV6-3 with TRBJ1-6; 9 bases line up with TRBD1. The ends lost 5 bases at V and 9 bases at J; junction bases unmatched: 14. CDR1 and CDR2 from the germline V gene are MNHEY and SVGEGT. The CDR3 contains 17 residues. The DNA of the CDR3 is TGTGCCAGCAGTGATGGACAGGGGAATGCCATCATTTCACCCCTCCACTTT. Its translation is CASSDGQGNAIISPLHF.

Ten or more counts support this clonotype. This chain links TRBV20-1 with TRBJ1-5, with D perhaps matching TRBD1 (6 bases). Germline CDR1 and CDR2: DFQATT and SNEGSKA (reference sequence). CDR3 length equals 16 residues. The ends were cut back, 5 bases at V and 1 base at J, with 18 bases in the middle. The CDR3 here is CSAPTQGGASNQPQHF. DNA for the CDR3: TGCAGTGCTCCTACCCAAGGGGGGGCAAGCAATCAGCCCCAGCATTTT.

This clonotype was detected ten times or more. DNA for the CDR3: TGTGCCAGCAGTTTTGCACAGGGGTTTGGAAACACCATATATTTT. Its translation: CASSFAQGFGNTIYF. The V gene is TRBV28, the J gene TRBJ1-3, with 7 bases fitting TRBD1. There are 15 residues in the CDR3. Germline CDR1 is MDHEN and CDR2 is SYDVKM. Unmatched junction bases numbered 5, after V lost 3 bases and J lost 3 bases. The complete variable domain, with remaining parts taken from reference TRBV28 and TRBJ1-3, reads DVKVTQSSRYLVKRTGEKVFLECVQDMDHENMFWYRQDPGLGLRLIYFSYDVKMKEKGDIPEGYSVSREKKERFSLILESASTNQTSMYLCASSFAQGFGNTIYFGEGSWLTVV.

This clonotype was counted at least ten times. The J gene is TRBJ1-4, the V gene TRBV7-8; 7 bases are shared with TRBD1. The junction had 7 bases not matched to a gene; V was cut back by 5 bases and J by 4 bases. The CDR3 totals 15 residues. Germline V gene data show CDR1 as SGHVS and CDR2 as FQNEAQ. Here the CDR3 DNA reads TGTGCCAGCAGCGAGGGGGGACAGCTTAATGAAAAACTGTTTTTT. This codes for CASSEGGQLNEKLFF.

This clonotype was seen a few times. The chain is built from TRBV3-1 and TRBJ2-5; 9 bases line up with TRBD1. The V segment lost 4 bases and the J segment 4 bases; nucleotides outside the gene matches: 1. CDR3 size: 13 residues. Germline assignment: CDR1 LGHDT and CDR2 YNNKEL (reference sequence). CDR3 bases: TGTGCCAGCAGCCTACAGGGGGCAGAGACCCAGTACTTC. As protein: CASSLQGAETQYF.

The genes are TRBV6-5 and TRBJ1-1; D is possibly TRBD1 (6 bases). The length of the CDR3 is 15 residues. Looked up from germline, CDR1 is MNHEY and CDR2 is SVGAGI. Trimming pared 1 base from V and 2 bases from J, leaving 11 bases between. CDR3 DNA sequence: TGTGCCAGCAGTTACTACACAGGGATCAACACTGAAGCTTTCTTT. It encodes CASSYYTGINTEAFF.

The J gene is TRBJ1-2, the V gene TRBV7-8, with 7 bases lining up with TRBD1. The V gene end was trimmed by 2 bases and the J gene end by 5 bases; junction bases not matched to a gene: 11. The CDR3 sequence is 16 residues long. CDR1 and CDR2 (germline): SGHVS, FQNEAQ. The DNA for the CDR3 is TGTGCCAGCAGCTTAAAACAGGGGTCGAACCTTTATGGCTACACCTTC. Protein: CASSLKQGSNLYGYTF.

The rearrangement links TRBV24-1 to TRBJ2-1; 8 positions match TRBD2. The CDR3 is 15 residues long. V trimming: 5 bases; J trimming: 9 bases; junction bases outside the gene matches: 11. Looked up from germline, CDR1 is KGHDR and CDR2 is SFDVKD. The CDR3 sequence is CATSGGGSGVSEQFF. CDR3 DNA sequence: TGTGCCACCAGTGGGGGAGGTAGCGGGGTGTCTGAGCAGTTCTTC.

V and J are TRBV20-1 and TRBJ1-2; D is perhaps TRBD1 (6 bases). The CDR3 runs to 17 residues. The V gene lost 3 bases and the J gene lost 0 bases, with 20 bases spanning the gap. The germline V gene has CDR1 DFQATT and CDR2 SNEGSKA (reference sequence). The DNA for the CDR3 is TGCAGTGCTAGCCTGACGGGAGGGGGTTGGTCTAACTATGGCTACACCTTC. Translated: CSASLTGGGWSNYGYTF.

The genes are TRBV7-3 and TRBJ2-2, with 7 bases aligning to TRBD1. CDR1 is SGHTA, CDR2 FQGTGA, per germline. The CDR3 length is 21 residues. Unmatched junction bases numbered 19, after V lost 1 base and J lost 2 bases. The CDR3 protein is CASSLKRAWWGRGNNTGELFF. CDR3 coding DNA: TGTGCCAGCAGCTTAAAGAGGGCTTGGTGGGGCAGGGGGAACAACACCGGGGAGCTGTTTTTT.

In its sample, this clonotype was seen many times. The DNA of the CDR3 is TGTGCCAGCAGTCGGGACAGCTTGTACACCCAGTACTTC. Protein sequence: CASSRDSLYTQYF. V usage is TRBV3-1 and J usage is TRBJ2-5, with 7 bases that match TRBD1. CDR3 length: 13 residues. The V segment lost 6 bases and the J segment 8 bases; nucleotides outside the gene matches: 9. Germline V gene sequence: CDR1 LGHDT, CDR2 YNNKEL (reference sequence).